This record covers a single TCR beta chain. The data stem from a study of T cell changes during pregnancy in multiple sclerosis. Germline trimming cut 0 bases from V and 5 bases from J; bases unmatched to any gene: 5. Germline CDR1 reads SGHNT; CDR2 reads YYREEE (reference sequence). The CDR3 covers 14 residues. Measured with immunoSEQ multiplex PCR; TCRdb has only the in-frame clones, and not every one. This table holds around 130,000 clones, about 94% found once. V usage is TRBV5-4 and J usage is TRBJ2-7; 7 nucleotides line up with TRBD1. The sequencing used peripheral blood, collected before pregnancy. This sequence originates from a female donor with multiple sclerosis, enrolled in a pregnancy study. The CDR3 loop is CASSLETGIHEQYF. The CDR3 nucleotides are TGTGCCAGCAGCTTGGAGACAGGGATCCACGAGCAGTACTTC.